These 8 T cell receptor beta chains share one sample of origin, sequenced in a study of control samples from healthy donors and cancer patients. The data were produced by immunoSEQ multiplex PCR, yet TCRdb's version contains in-frame clones alone and is incomplete. The top ten clones hold 6% to 8% of a sample with about 73,000 clones, roughly 92% of them seen once. The material sequenced was blood. The receptor source for this set is a woman in her forties in good health.

The V gene is TRBV6-6, the J gene TRBJ2-7; maybe TRBD2 (6 bases). The CDR3 is made up of 15 amino acids. V was clipped by 6 bases and J by 1 base, with 16 bases between them. From germline, CDR1 is MNHNY and CDR2 SVGAGI (reference sequence). The CDR3 here is CASRGAGLPSYEQYF. DNA of the CDR3: TGTGCCAGCAGGGGAGCGGGTCTCCCTTCCTACGAGCAGTACTTC.

The rearrangement links TRBV4-1 to TRBJ1-1; D unresolved. V dropped 0 bases and J dropped 11 bases, with 10 bases sitting between them. The CDR3 consists of 12 residues. The germline V gene encodes CDR1 MGHRA and CDR2 YSYEKL. CDR3 sequence reads: CASSQDNVVAFF. The CDR3 DNA reads as TGCGCCAGCAGCCAAGACAATGTTGTTGCTTTCTTT.

The chain recombines TRBV4-3 with TRBJ1-3; 10 bases map to TRBD1. Unmatched junction bases numbered 4, after V lost 4 bases and J lost 1 base. This CDR3 has 16 residues. Germline CDR1 reads LGHNA; CDR2 reads YSLEER. CDR3 amino acids: CASSPTGGASGNTIYF. For the CDR3, the DNA is TGCGCCAGCAGCCCGACAGGGGGCGCTTCTGGAAACACCATATATTTT.

DNA of the CDR3: TGTGCCAGCGTAGGGGACAGTAATTCACCCCTCCACTTT. As protein: CASVGDSNSPLHF. This chain links TRBV7-9 with TRBJ1-6, with 7 positions matching TRBD1. Germline CDR1 reads SEHNR; CDR2 reads FQNEAQ (reference sequence). The junction had 4 bases not matched to a gene; V was cut back by 8 bases and J by 6 bases. This CDR3 region has 13 residues.

In this sample, this clone turned up a few times. The chain uses TRBV24-1 and TRBJ2-2; the D gene is possibly TRBD2 (6 bases). Trimming took 7 bases from V and 3 from J, leaving 14 bases between them. CDR3 length: 15 amino acids. Per germline, CDR1 KGHDR and CDR2 SFDVKD. CDR3 sequence (DNA): TGTGCCACCAGCCCGGGGGAATATCACACCGGGGAGCTGTTTTTT. Protein product: CATSPGEYHTGELFF.

This clone was seen once. The V call is TRBV6-1, the J call TRBJ1-2, with 8 bases matching TRBD1. CDR1 is MNHNS, CDR2 SASEGT, per germline. V trimming: 2 bases; J trimming: 2 bases; junction bases outside the gene matches: 4. The length of the CDR3 is 15 residues. CDR3 DNA: TGTGCCAGCAGTGAACAGGGGGCGAACAACTATGGCTACACCTTC. It yields the protein CASSEQGANNYGYTF.

This clone appeared a single time. The chain uses TRBV6-2 or TRBV6-3 and TRBJ1-2; D not resolved. The V gene lost 0 bases and the J gene lost 0 bases, with 8 bases spanning the gap. Germline values: CDR1 MNHEY, CDR2 SVGEGT. This CDR3 has 15 amino acids. This CDR3 reads CASSYSDTANYGYTF. In DNA form, the CDR3 reads TGTGCCAGCAGTTACTCAGACACAGCTAACTATGGCTACACCTTC.

This clone was observed a single time. The chain has TRBV29-1 and TRBJ1-6; no clear D. This CDR3 region has 11 residues. Germline V gene sequence: CDR1 SQVTM, CDR2 ANQGSEA. The germline V and J ends were trimmed by 0 bases and 15 bases, with 9 bases remaining between them. The CDR3 bases are TGCAGCGTTGAAGACGGCAAGGGCCTCCACTTT. Translation gives CSVEDGKGLHF. Full variable domain (rest looked up from reference TRBV29-1 and TRBJ1-6): SAVISQKPSRDICQRGTSLTIQCQVDSQVTMMFWYRQQPGQSLTLIATANQGSEATYESGFVIDKFPISRPNLTFSTLTVSNMSPEDSSIYLCSVEDGKGLHFGNGTRLTVT.